This T cell receptor beta chain was documented in a study of blood T cell repertoires in COVID-19. Overall study: Cohort 3 donors were reported recovered after two negative PCRs, clearance, or symptom resolution. The cDNA or gDNA used as material had been derived from T cells, B-cell-depleted T cells, or PBMCs.

Profiling relied on immunoSEQ multiplex PCR, and the TCRdb table lists in-frame clones only, not all of them. This sample has around 190,000 clones, with around 83% found just once. Participants' reported clinical history set cohort assignment. V lost 1 base, J lost 5 bases, and 3 bases stayed unmatched. Germline loops: CDR1 LGHNA, CDR2 YNFKEQ. The CDR3 covers 15 residues. The sequence was obtained from a middle-aged woman in a cohort exposed to, infected with or recovered from COVID-19 (not recorded which). The genes are TRBV4-2 and TRBJ1-5, with TRBD1 matching 9 bases. Sequenced input: PBMCs or T cells enriched from blood (not recorded which). The CDR3 is CASSQVGTGYQPQHF. DNA for the CDR3: TGTGCCAGCAGCCAAGTTGGGACAGGGTATCAGCCCCAGCATTTT.